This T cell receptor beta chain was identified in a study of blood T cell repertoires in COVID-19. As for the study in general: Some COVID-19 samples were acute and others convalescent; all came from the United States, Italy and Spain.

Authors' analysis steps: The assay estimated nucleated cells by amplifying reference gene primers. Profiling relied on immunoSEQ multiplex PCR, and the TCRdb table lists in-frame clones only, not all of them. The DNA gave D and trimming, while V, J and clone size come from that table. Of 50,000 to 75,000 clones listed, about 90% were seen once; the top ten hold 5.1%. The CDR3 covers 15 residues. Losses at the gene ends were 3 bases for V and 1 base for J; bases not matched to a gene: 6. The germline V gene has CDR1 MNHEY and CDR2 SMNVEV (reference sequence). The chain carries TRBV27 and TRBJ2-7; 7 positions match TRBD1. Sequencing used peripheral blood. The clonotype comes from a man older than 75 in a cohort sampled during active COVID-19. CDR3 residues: CASSFTGQRSYEQYF. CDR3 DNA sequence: TGTGCCAGCAGTTTTACGGGACAGAGATCCTACGAGCAGTACTTC.